This T cell receptor (beta chain) derives from a study of T-cell memory formation after mild COVID-19. This clonotype was counted a few times. Antigen specificity is unknown. Researchers used 5'RACE with constant-segment primers to make TCR alpha and TCR beta cDNA libraries that carry sample barcodes and UMIs. TCRdb redid the calling of the 5' RACE reads with MiXCR, one entry per CDR3 protein. Of 300,000 to 400,000 distinct CDR3 sequences listed, roughly 21% are singletons. General study points: SARS-CoV-2 specificity of second-wave clones peaking day 37 was unconfirmed. For contracting clones, CD4+ ones sat mainly in CM and EM, CD8+ in EMRA. Researchers found some responding clones in pre-infection memory, a sign that cross-reactive memory joined.

The germline V gene encodes CDR1 MNHEY and CDR2 SVGEGT. V was pared by 8 bases and J by 7 bases, with 11 bases between. The CDR3 has 11 residues. The chain uses TRBV6-2 or TRBV6-3 and TRBJ1-1; D is unresolved. Sequencing was carried out using PBMCs or a T cell subset sorted from them (not recorded which). This clonotype originated in an adult woman who had mild COVID-19 (a few samples of this study predate the infection). Cell type and time point are not known. CDR3 loop: CASRYGLEAFF. The DNA for the CDR3 is TGTGCCAGCCGGTACGGGCTTGAAGCTTTCTTT.